Presented here are 6 T cell receptor beta chains from one specimen sequenced in a study of OX40 agonist ivuxolimab in advanced cancers. Libraries were prepared by immunoSEQ multiplex PCR; TCRdb keeps only in-frame clonotypes and omits some of them. This sample has tens of thousands of clones, with about 87% found just once. Sequences were derived from CD4+ or CD8+ T cells sorted from blood, sampled in a trial of the OX40 agonist ivuxolimab. These receptors were taken from an adult with an advanced solid tumor such as melanoma, head and neck, liver or kidney cancer.

This chain connects TRBV28 to TRBJ1-1, with no clear D. Germline V gene lookup returns CDR1 MDHEN and CDR2 SYDVKM. The CDR3 covers 13 residues. Trimming took off 2 bases at V and 7 bases at J, with 11 bases between the two ends. Written as DNA, the CDR3 is TGTGCCAGCAGTTTACGGGAGCTCTATGAAGCTTTCTTT. Translating gives CASSLRELYEAFF.

The chain recombines TRBV5-5 with TRBJ2-3; no clear D. The CDR3 is 14 amino acids. CDR1 is SGHKS and CDR2 is YYEKEE in the germline V gene (reference sequence). V was trimmed by 1 base and J by 0 bases, leaving 6 bases between them. DNA for the CDR3: TGTGCCAGCAGCTTGTCGGGCAGCACAGATACGCAGTATTTT. Translating it yields CASSLSGSTDTQYF.

This chain connects TRBV11-2 to TRBJ2-1; D may be TRBD1 (5 bases). The length of the CDR3 is 16 residues. Trimming stripped 1 base from V and 5 bases from J, with 15 bases between. CDR1 is SGHAT and CDR2 is FQNNGV in the germline V gene. CDR3 residues: CASSLAPRTTDNEQFF. In nucleotides, the CDR3 is TGTGCCAGCAGCTTAGCCCCTAGAACGACAGACAATGAGCAGTTCTTC.

The CDR3 DNA follows: TGTGCCTGGAGCGTCGTGGAGAACACTGAAGCTTTCTTT. Protein product: CAWSVVENTEAFF. V is TRBV30 and J is TRBJ1-1; no clear D gene. Germline CDR1 and CDR2: GTSNPN and SVGIG (reference sequence). V lost 3 bases and J 1 base, leaving 9 bases between the germline ends. This CDR3 comprises 13 residues.

Only a few counts were recorded for this clone. V usage is TRBV28 and J usage is TRBJ1-5; maybe TRBD1 (5 bases). The V and J ends lost 8 bases and 1 base respectively, with 6 bases between them. The CDR3 is 12 residues long. Germline V gives CDR1 MDHEN, CDR2 SYDVKM. The CDR3 sequence: CASRDSNQPQHF. The CDR3 coding sequence is TGTGCCAGCCGGGACAGCAATCAGCCCCAGCATTTT.

CDR3 loop: CASSRPGQGSEKLFF. The DNA of the CDR3 is TGTGCCAGCAGTCGACCGGGACAGGGTAGTGAAAAACTGTTTTTT. This rearrangement joins TRBV28 to TRBJ1-4, with TRBD1 matching over 9 bases. Germline CDR1 MDHEN, CDR2 SYDVKM. This CDR3 comprises 15 residues. V shed 5 bases, J shed 7 bases, and the junction held 8 bases outside the gene matches. Together with reference TRBV28 and TRBJ1-4, the CDR3 gives the full variable domain: DVKVTQSSRYLVKRTGEKVFLECVQDMDHENMFWYRQDPGLGLRLIYFSYDVKMKEKGDIPEGYSVSREKKERFSLILESASTNQTSMYLCASSRPGQGSEKLFFGSGTQLSVL.